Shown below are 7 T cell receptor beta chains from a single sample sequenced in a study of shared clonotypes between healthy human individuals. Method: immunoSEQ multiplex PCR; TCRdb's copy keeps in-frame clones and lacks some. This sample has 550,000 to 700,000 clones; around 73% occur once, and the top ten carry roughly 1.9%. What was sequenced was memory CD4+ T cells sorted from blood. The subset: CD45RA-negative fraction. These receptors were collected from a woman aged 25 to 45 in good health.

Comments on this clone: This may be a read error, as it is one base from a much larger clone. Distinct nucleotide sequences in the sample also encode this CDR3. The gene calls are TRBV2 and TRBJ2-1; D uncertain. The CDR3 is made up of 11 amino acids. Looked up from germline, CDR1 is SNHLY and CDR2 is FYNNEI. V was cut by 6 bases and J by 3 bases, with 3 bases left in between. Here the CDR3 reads CASRGYNEQFF. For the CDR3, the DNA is TGTGCCAGCAGGGGCTACAATGAGCAGTTCTTC.

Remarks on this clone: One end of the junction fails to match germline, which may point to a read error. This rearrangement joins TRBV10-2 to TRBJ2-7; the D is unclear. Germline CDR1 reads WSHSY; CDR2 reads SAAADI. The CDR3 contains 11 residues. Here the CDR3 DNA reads TGCGCCACCAGTTTGGCCTACGAGCAGTACTTC. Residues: CATSLAYEQYF.

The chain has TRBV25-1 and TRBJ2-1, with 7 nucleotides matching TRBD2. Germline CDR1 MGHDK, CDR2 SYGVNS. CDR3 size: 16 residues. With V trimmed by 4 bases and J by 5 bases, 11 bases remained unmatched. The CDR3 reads CASSAGRERPNNEQFF. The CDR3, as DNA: TGTGCCAGCAGTGCGGGGCGGGAGCGCCCAAACAATGAGCAGTTCTTC.

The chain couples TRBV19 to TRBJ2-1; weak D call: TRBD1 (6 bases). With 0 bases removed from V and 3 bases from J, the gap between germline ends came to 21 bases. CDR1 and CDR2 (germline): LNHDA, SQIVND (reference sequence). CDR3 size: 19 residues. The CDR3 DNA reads TGTGCCAGTAGTATAGATCCCGGCCCGGACAGAGCTTTCTACAATGAGCAGTTCTTC. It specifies CASSIDPGPDRAFYNEQFF.

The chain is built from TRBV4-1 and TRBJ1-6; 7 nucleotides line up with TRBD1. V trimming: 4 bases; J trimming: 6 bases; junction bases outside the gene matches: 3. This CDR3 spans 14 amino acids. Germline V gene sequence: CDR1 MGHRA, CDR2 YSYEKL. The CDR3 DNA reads TGCGCCAGCAGCCTACGACAGGGTAATTCACCCCTCCACTTT. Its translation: CASSLRQGNSPLHF.

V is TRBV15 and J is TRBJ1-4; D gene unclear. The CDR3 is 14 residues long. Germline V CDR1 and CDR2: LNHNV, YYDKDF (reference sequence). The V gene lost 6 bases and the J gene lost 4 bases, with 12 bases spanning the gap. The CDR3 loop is CATSGNSRNEKLFF. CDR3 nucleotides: TGTGCCACCAGTGGGAACAGCCGTAATGAAAAACTGTTTTTT.

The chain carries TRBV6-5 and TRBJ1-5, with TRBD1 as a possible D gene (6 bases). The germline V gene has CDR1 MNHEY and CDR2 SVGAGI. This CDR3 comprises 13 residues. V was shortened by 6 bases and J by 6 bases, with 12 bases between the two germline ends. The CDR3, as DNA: TGTGCCAGCAGCGAATCCAGGGGTCAGCCCCAGCATTTT. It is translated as CASSESRGQPQHF.